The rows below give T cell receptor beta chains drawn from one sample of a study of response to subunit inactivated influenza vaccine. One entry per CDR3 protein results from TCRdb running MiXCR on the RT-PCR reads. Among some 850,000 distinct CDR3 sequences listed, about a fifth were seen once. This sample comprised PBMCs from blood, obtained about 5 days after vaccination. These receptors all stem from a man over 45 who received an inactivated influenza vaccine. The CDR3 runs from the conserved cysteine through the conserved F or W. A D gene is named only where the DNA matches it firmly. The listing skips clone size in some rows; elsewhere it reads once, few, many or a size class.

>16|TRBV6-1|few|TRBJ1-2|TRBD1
CASSRYGTGGSDGYTF
TGTGCCAGCAGCCGATATGGGACAGGGGGCTCGGATGGCTACACCTTC
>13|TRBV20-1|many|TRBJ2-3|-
CSASQGLTDTQYF
TGCAGTGCTAGTCAGGGACTCACAGATACGCAGTATTTT
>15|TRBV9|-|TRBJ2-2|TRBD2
CASRAESGGNGELFF
TGTGCCAGCAGAGCAGAGAGCGGGGGGAACGGGGAGCTGTTTTTT
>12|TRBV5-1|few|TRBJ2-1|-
CASSLEHVEQFF
TGCGCCAGCAGCTTGGAGCATGTTGAGCAGTTCTTC
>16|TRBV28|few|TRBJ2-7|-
CASSVPGLTIRNEQYF
TGTGCCAGCAGTGTGCCGGGACTCACAATCCGGAACGAGCAGTACTTC
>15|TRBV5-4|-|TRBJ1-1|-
CASSLATGADTEAFF
TGTGCCAGCAGCTTGGCCACTGGGGCAGACACTGAAGCTTTCTTT
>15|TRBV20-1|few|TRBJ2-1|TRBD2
CSATSIAGGNNEQFF
TGCAGTGCCACCAGTATAGCGGGGGGCAACAATGAGCAGTTCTTC
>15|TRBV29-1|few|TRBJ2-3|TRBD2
CSVTRTSGAQDTQYF
TGCAGCGTTACTAGGACTAGCGGGGCCCAAGATACGCAGTATTTT
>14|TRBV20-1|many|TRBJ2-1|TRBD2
CSASLTSGVVEQFF
TGCAGTGCTTCCCTGACTAGCGGGGTGGTTGAGCAGTTCTTC
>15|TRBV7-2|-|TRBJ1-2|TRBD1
CASSLGLGQGDGYTF
TGTGCCAGCAGCTTAGGTCTTGGGCAGGGGGATGGCTACACCTTC
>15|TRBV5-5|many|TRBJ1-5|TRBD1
CASRLTGSSNQPQHF
TGTGCCAGCAGGCTGACAGGGAGTAGCAATCAGCCCCAGCATTTT
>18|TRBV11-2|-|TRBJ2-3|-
CASSLEFSGGGLTDTQYF
TGTGCCAGCAGCTTAGAATTCAGCGGAGGAGGGCTCACAGATACGCAGTATTTT
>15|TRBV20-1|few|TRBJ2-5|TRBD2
CSVLGLAGPQETQYF
TGCAGTGTGCTCGGACTAGCGGGACCTCAAGAGACCCAGTACTTC
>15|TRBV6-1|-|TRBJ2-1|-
CASSGMIAAYNEQFF
TGTGCCAGCAGTGGGATGATTGCAGCCTACAATGAGCAGTTCTTC
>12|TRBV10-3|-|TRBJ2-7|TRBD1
CASEQGAGEQYF
TGTGCCAGCGAACAGGGGGCAGGGGAGCAGTACTTC
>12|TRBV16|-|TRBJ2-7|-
CASTLHPYEQYF
TGTGCCAGCACCCTTCACCCCTACGAGCAGTACTTC
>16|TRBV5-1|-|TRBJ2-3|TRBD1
CASRIRTGTGTDTQYF
TGCGCCAGCAGAATTAGGACAGGGACCGGGACAGATACGCAGTATTTT
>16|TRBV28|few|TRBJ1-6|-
CASTPSLSSYNSPLHF
TGTGCCAGCACCCCGAGTCTCAGCTCCTATAATTCACCCCTCCACTTT
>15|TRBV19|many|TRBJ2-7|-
CASSPEMGSSYEQYF
TGTGCCAGTAGCCCCGAGATGGGTAGCAGTTACGAGCAGTACTTC
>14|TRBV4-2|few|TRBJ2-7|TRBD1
CASSQDMDRQTQYF
TGTGCCAGCAGCCAAGACATGGACAGGCAGACACAGTACTTC
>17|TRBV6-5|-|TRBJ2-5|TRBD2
CASSYVLAGVTQETQYF
TGTGCCAGCAGTTACGTTTTGGCGGGGGTAACCCAAGAGACCCAGTACTTC
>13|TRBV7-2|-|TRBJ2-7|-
CASSLAEFEEQYF
TGTGCCAGCAGCTTAGCGGAATTTGAGGAGCAGTACTTC
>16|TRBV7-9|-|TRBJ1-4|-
CASSSERDHFSGKLFF
TGTGCCAGCAGCTCCGAAAGGGACCACTTCAGCGGAAAACTGTTTTTT
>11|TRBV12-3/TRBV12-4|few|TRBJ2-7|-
CASSSSDEQYF
TGTGCCAGCAGCTCTTCGGACGAGCAGTACTTC
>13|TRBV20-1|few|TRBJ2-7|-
CSAATISGTEQYF
TGCAGTGCAGCTACCATCTCCGGGACCGAGCAGTACTTC
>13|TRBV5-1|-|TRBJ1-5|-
CASSRDQNQPQHF
TGCGCCAGCAGCCGGGACCAAAATCAGCCCCAGCATTTT
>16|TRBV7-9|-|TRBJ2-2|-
CASSVRGPPNTGELFF
TGTGCCAGCAGCGTCCGAGGGCCCCCGAACACCGGGGAGCTGTTTTTT
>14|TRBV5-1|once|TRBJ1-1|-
CASSYPDRNTEAFF
TGCGCCAGCAGCTACCCGGACAGAAACACTGAAGCTTTCTTT
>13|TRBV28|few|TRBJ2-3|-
CASSTPPTDTQYF
TGTGCCAGCAGTACCCCACCCACAGATACGCAGTATTTT
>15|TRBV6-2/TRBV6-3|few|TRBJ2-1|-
CASSYSSLSYNEQFF
TGTGCCAGCAGTTACTCTAGTCTCTCCTACAATGAGCAGTTCTTC
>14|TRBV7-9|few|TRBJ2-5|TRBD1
CASSFGQGWETQYF
TGTGCCAGCAGCTTCGGACAGGGCTGGGAGACCCAGTACTTC
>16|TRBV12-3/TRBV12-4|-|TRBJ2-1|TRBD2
CASSPTHGRGDNEQFF
TGTGCCAGCAGTCCTACCCACGGACGGGGGGACAATGAGCAGTTCTTC
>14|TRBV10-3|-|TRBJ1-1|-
CAISERGADTEAFF
TGTGCCATCAGTGAGAGAGGCGCGGACACTGAAGCTTTCTTT
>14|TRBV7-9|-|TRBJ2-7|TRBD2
CASSGLAGAHEQYF
TGTGCCAGCAGCGGACTAGCGGGAGCCCACGAGCAGTACTTC
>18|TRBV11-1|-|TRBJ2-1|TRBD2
CASSAPVASGRAYNEQFF
TGTGCCAGCAGCGCACCCGTGGCTAGCGGGAGGGCCTACAATGAGCAGTTCTTC